Below are 27 T cell receptor beta chains sequenced from a single sample in a study of T cells in tumors and immune-related adverse events. The repertoire was sequenced with immunoSEQ multiplex PCR; TCRdb's copy has only in-frame clones and lacks some. Of 20,000 to 25,000 clones detected, 75% to 95% appear once; the ten largest clones hold over 1.3%. Specimen: lymph node tissue, collected from a patient treated with anti-PD-1 therapy. The source of these receptors is a female donor with metastatic renal cell carcinoma.

This chain connects TRBV2 to TRBJ1-3; maybe TRBD1 (6 bases). V was shortened by 6 bases and J by 2 bases, with 11 bases between the two germline ends. The CDR3 has 14 amino acids. Germline lookup yields CDR1 SNHLY and CDR2 FYNNEI. The CDR3 is CASRLQGPGNTIYF. CDR3 coding DNA: TGTGCCAGCAGACTACAGGGCCCTGGAAACACCATATATTTT.

The chain carries TRBV6-1 and TRBJ1-4; perhaps TRBD1 as D (6 bases). The CDR3 runs to 15 residues. V gave up 2 bases and J gave up 6 bases, with 13 bases separating them. From germline, CDR1 is MNHNS and CDR2 SASEGT. The CDR3 loop reads CASSEPGARDEKLFF. As DNA, the CDR3 is TGTGCCAGCAGTGAACCAGGGGCGCGAGATGAAAAACTGTTTTTT.

V is TRBV18 and J is TRBJ1-1; D gene uncertain. CDR3 length: 14 residues. From germline, CDR1 is KGHSH and CDR2 LQKENI. The V end lost 3 bases, the J end lost 3 bases, and 11 bases lay between the germline ends. The CDR3 DNA sequence: TGTGCCAGCTCACCGACGGGATTATACACTGAAGCTTTCTTT. This encodes CASSPTGLYTEAFF.

The table lists this clone with a few counts. The chain carries TRBV7-6 and TRBJ2-7; D gene unclear. This CDR3 has 14 residues. Germline CDR1 SGHVS, CDR2 FNYEAQ. V was cut by 5 bases and J by 2 bases, with 13 bases left in between. The CDR3 is CASSHGGGTYEQYF. CDR3 in DNA: TGTGCCAGCAGCCACGGCGGTGGGACCTACGAGCAGTACTTC.

The chain employs TRBV2 and TRBJ1-3, with D uncertain. The V end was cut by 10 bases, the J end by 0 bases, with 7 bases between. The CDR3 loop spans 12 amino acids. Germline V gives CDR1 SNHLY, CDR2 FYNNEI. The CDR3 is CATTFSGNTIYF. The CDR3 coding sequence is TGTGCCACCACCTTCTCTGGAAACACCATATATTTT.

The rearrangement uses TRBV7-3 and TRBJ2-3, with 11 bases aligning to TRBD2. The length of the CDR3 is 20 residues. Germline CDR1 reads SGHTA; CDR2 reads FQGTGA. Trimming at V came to 5 bases and at J to 3 bases, leaving 19 bases not matched to a gene. The CDR3 DNA sequence: TGTGCCAGCAGCGTACGTACTCAACTAGCGGGGGAGTCATCTACAGATACGCAGTATTTT. It codes for CASSVRTQLAGESSTDTQYF.

This clone was recorded only once. J is TRBJ2-7 and V is TRBV27; 7 bases agree with TRBD2. Germline CDR1 reads MNHEY; CDR2 reads SMNVEV (reference sequence). This CDR3 region has 15 residues. V lost 2 bases and J lost 4; bases outside the gene matches: 8. The CDR3 protein is CASSLAGGGPYEQYF. The CDR3 DNA sequence: TGTGCCAGCAGTTTAGCGGGCGGGGGACCTTACGAGCAGTACTTC.

V and J are TRBV7-2 and TRBJ2-3; TRBD2 agrees at 9 bases. V lost 6 bases and J lost 9; bases outside the gene matches: 16. The CDR3 extends over 16 amino acids. Germline V lookup: CDR1 SGHTA, CDR2 FQGNSA. This CDR3 reads CASRSQAGGPPWTQYF. The CDR3, as DNA: TGTGCCAGCAGATCACAAGCGGGGGGACCGCCGTGGACGCAGTATTTT.

This chain links TRBV18 with TRBJ1-1, with D possibly TRBD1 on 5 matching bases. Germline CDR1 reads KGHSH; CDR2 reads LQKENI. CDR3 length: 15 amino acids. Trimming cost V 6 bases and J 1 base, with 15 bases left between them. The CDR3 coding sequence is TGTGCCAGCTCCAAAAGGGACGGCGGGAACACTGAAGCTTTCTTT. It is translated as CASSKRDGGNTEAFF.

The gene calls are TRBV6-7 and TRBJ2-1, with a weak D call TRBD1 (6 bases). TRBV6-7 is filed as an ORF, its function uncertain. The CDR3 spans 16 residues. Trimming shortened V by 2 bases and J by 3 bases, and 14 bases separated the two germline ends. As DNA, the CDR3 is TGTGCCAGCAGTTACCCGGACAGAAAGTTCTACAATGAGCAGTTCTTC. This encodes CASSYPDRKFYNEQFF.

This chain joins TRBV30 and TRBJ1-2; tentatively, D is TRBD1 (5 bases). The germline V and J ends were trimmed by 1 base and 10 bases, with 16 bases remaining between them. CDR1 and CDR2 from the germline V gene are GTSNPN and SVGIG (reference sequence). The CDR3 loop spans 13 amino acids. This CDR3 reads CAWSGGQGRFYTF. CDR3 DNA sequence: TGTGCCTGGAGTGGTGGGCAGGGACGTTTCTACACCTTC.

The chain has TRBV11-3 and TRBJ2-7, with 9 nucleotides matching TRBD2. CDR1 SGHNT and CDR2 YENEEA come from the germline V gene. This CDR3 contains 15 residues. The ends lost 2 bases at V and 2 bases at J; junction bases unmatched: 4. CDR3 nucleotides: TGTGCCAGCAGCTTAATCCTAGCGGGACCCTACGAGCAGTACTTC. The encoded protein is CASSLILAGPYEQYF.

This chain links TRBV7-2 with TRBJ1-2, with 11 bases matching TRBD1. The V and J ends lost 5 bases and 3 bases, in that order; junction bases with no gene match: 5. Germline V gene data show CDR1 as SGHTA and CDR2 as FQGNSA. The CDR3 length is 15 residues. CDR3 sequence reads: CASSGGQGAHYGYTF. The CDR3 DNA sequence: TGTGCCAGCAGCGGCGGACAGGGGGCGCACTATGGCTACACCTTC. Based on the CDR3 plus reference TRBV7-2 and TRBJ1-2, the full variable domain is GAGVSQSPSNKVTEKGKDVELRCDPISGHTALYWYRQSLGQGLEFLIYFQGNSAPDKSGLPSDRFSAERTGGSVSTLTIQRTQQEDSAVYLCASSGGQGAHYGYTFGSGTRLTVV.

The V gene is TRBV27, the J gene TRBJ2-7, with D perhaps TRBD1 or TRBD2 (7 bases each). V was trimmed by 5 bases and J by 2 bases, leaving 16 bases between them. The germline V gene has CDR1 MNHEY and CDR2 SMNVEV (reference sequence). CDR3 length equals 15 residues. The CDR3 sequence: CASSPGGAGTYEQYF. For the CDR3, the DNA is TGTGCCAGCAGTCCAGGGGGAGCGGGGACCTACGAGCAGTACTTC.

The chain employs TRBV6-6 and TRBJ1-6; tentatively, D is TRBD1 (5 bases). Germline-derived CDR1 and CDR2 are MNHNY and SVGAGI (reference sequence). The V gene lost 0 bases and the J gene lost 5 bases, with 8 bases spanning the gap. This CDR3 is built from 15 residues. The CDR3 DNA reads TGTGCCAGCAGTTACTCGGGGGGGGATAATTCACCCCTCCACTTT. The encoded protein is CASSYSGGDNSPLHF.

The V gene is TRBV11-2, the J gene TRBJ2-7; possibly TRBD2 for D (6 bases). In germline, CDR1 is SGHAT, CDR2 FQNNGV. The CDR3 sequence is 15 residues long. Trimming left V 5 bases short and J 2 bases short, with 16 bases between. CDR3 nucleotides: TGTGCCAGCAGCCAAGAGGACTATCCCGCCTACGAGCAGTACTTC. It encodes CASSQEDYPAYEQYF.

V is TRBV11-1 and J is TRBJ2-1; TRBD2 is a possible D gene (5 bases). V was cut by 5 bases and J by 2 bases, with 13 bases left in between. The CDR3 has 15 residues. Germline V gene lookup returns CDR1 SGHAT and CDR2 FQDESV (reference sequence). CDR3 amino acids: CASSPRENTYNEQFF. CDR3 nucleotides: TGTGCCAGCAGCCCCCGGGAAAACACCTACAATGAGCAGTTCTTC.

V usage is TRBV4-1 and J usage is TRBJ1-4; D is uncertain. The CDR3 is 16 amino acids. V dropped 0 bases and J dropped 1 base, with 9 bases sitting between them. The V gene's germline CDR1 is MGHRA and CDR2 YSYEKL. The CDR3 is CASSQDPGRTNEKLFF. Written as DNA, the CDR3 is TGCGCCAGCAGCCAAGATCCGGGCCGAACTAATGAAAAACTGTTTTTT.

The chain combines TRBV9 with TRBJ2-2; D is perhaps TRBD1 or TRBD2 (5 bases each). Per the germline V gene, CDR1 is SGDLS and CDR2 is YYNGEE. The CDR3 sequence is 16 residues long. V gave up 3 bases and J gave up 2 bases, with 14 bases separating them. The CDR3 here is CASSAGTLANTGELFF. CDR3 coding DNA: TGTGCCAGCAGCGCCGGGACCCTAGCCAACACCGGGGAGCTGTTTTTT.

This rearrangement joins TRBV28 to TRBJ1-1; D ambiguous. The germline V gene encodes CDR1 MDHEN and CDR2 SYDVKM. Between the trimmed V and J ends, which lost 6 bases and 1 base, there was a span of 9 bases. CDR3 length: 13 residues. CDR3 DNA: TGTGCCAGCAGCCATATACGGAACACTGAAGCTTTCTTT. This translates into CASSHIRNTEAFF.

The chain links TRBV7-2 to TRBJ2-7; 10 bases agree with TRBD1. Germline CDR1 reads SGHTA; CDR2 reads FQGNSA. The CDR3 spans 16 residues. Trimming cost V 6 bases and J 7 bases; bases outside gene matches: 15. The CDR3, as DNA: TGTGCCAGCAGACGAGGCTCCGGGACAGGGGATGGAGAGCAGTACTTC. Its translation: CASRRGSGTGDGEQYF.

The chain carries TRBV29-1 and TRBJ1-1, with D unclear. Germline assignment: CDR1 SQVTM and CDR2 ANQGSEA. Deletions cut 6 bases from V and 3 bases from J, with 11 bases between. The CDR3 length is 12 residues. The CDR3 bases are TGCAGCGTGGCAGACACTTACACTGAAGCTTTCTTT. This sequence encodes CSVADTYTEAFF.

This clone was seen only once. The chain employs TRBV4-2 and TRBJ1-2; D gene uncertain. V was trimmed by 2 bases and J by 6 bases, leaving 16 bases between them. This CDR3 is built from 15 residues. Germline lookup yields CDR1 LGHNA and CDR2 YNFKEQ. The CDR3 region is CASSQFTAWSHGYTF. DNA for the CDR3: TGTGCCAGCAGCCAATTCACAGCCTGGTCCCATGGCTACACCTTC.

J is TRBJ2-6 and V is TRBV11-2; TRBD2 aligns across 11 bases. J was trimmed by 1 base and V by 5 bases; bases with no gene match: 10. The CDR3 totals 19 residues. Germline-derived CDR1 and CDR2 are SGHAT and FQNNGV. CDR3 amino acids: CASSMGLLAGVSGANVLTF. The CDR3 nucleotides are TGTGCCAGCAGCATGGGGCTACTAGCGGGAGTATCTGGGGCCAACGTCCTGACTTTC.

The chain joins TRBV18 to TRBJ1-4, with unresolved D. The CDR3 consists of 13 residues. The V gene's germline CDR1 is KGHSH and CDR2 LQKENI. V lost 3 bases to trimming and J lost 8 bases, with 10 bases between them. The DNA of the CDR3 is TGTGCCAGCTCACCGGACCTAACGGAAAAACTGTTTTTT. This sequence encodes CASSPDLTEKLFF.

The CDR3 sequence: CASSPGGPEAFF. The CDR3 DNA reads as TGTGCCAGCTCACCAGGGGGCCCTGAAGCTTTCTTT. The rearrangement uses TRBV18 and TRBJ1-1, with a weak D call TRBD1 (6 bases). Germline values: CDR1 KGHSH, CDR2 LQKENI. V gave up 2 bases and J gave up 6 bases, with 7 bases separating them. CDR3 size: 12 residues.

CDR3: CASSRDSSTGELFF. The DNA for the CDR3 is TGCGCCAGCAGCCGCGACAGTTCTACCGGGGAGCTGTTTTTT. This rearrangement joins TRBV5-1 to TRBJ2-2; TRBD1 might be the D (5 bases). Germline V lookup: CDR1 SGHRS, CDR2 YFSETQ. The CDR3 covers 14 residues. Deletions cut 4 bases from V and 5 bases from J, with 12 bases between. The variable domain in full, completed from reference TRBV5-1 and TRBJ2-2, reads KAGVTQTPRYLIKTRGQQVTLSCSPISGHRSVSWYQQTPGQGLQFLFEYFSETQRNKGNFPGRFSGRQFSNSRSEMNVSTLELGDSALYLCASSRDSSTGELFFGEGSRLTVL.